The clone carrying this TCR beta chain was detected only once. The antigen is undetermined. The sample originates from a study of cytomegalovirus exposure and HLA in healthy donors. Overall study findings and caveats: It is likely that the observed cluster of highly shared sequence variants was a sequencing artifact.

The PCR contained 60 Vbeta and 13 Jbeta primers. Profiled with immunoSEQ multiplex PCR; TCRdb holds only in-frame clones, not every one. The sample records about 170,000 clones, roughly 77% being singletons. Germline V CDR1 and CDR2: SGDLS, YYNGEE. Trimming cost V 0 bases and J 4 bases, with 13 bases left between them. The CDR3 covers 16 residues. This TCR derives from a woman aged 50 to 60 in good health and CMV-seropositive. Sequences were obtained from PBMCs. The chain uses TRBV9 and TRBJ2-2; D may be TRBD1 (5 bases). CDR3 residues: CASSVDPGHFTGELFF. The CDR3 DNA reads as TGTGCCAGCAGCGTAGATCCCGGACACTTCACCGGGGAGCTGTTTTTT.